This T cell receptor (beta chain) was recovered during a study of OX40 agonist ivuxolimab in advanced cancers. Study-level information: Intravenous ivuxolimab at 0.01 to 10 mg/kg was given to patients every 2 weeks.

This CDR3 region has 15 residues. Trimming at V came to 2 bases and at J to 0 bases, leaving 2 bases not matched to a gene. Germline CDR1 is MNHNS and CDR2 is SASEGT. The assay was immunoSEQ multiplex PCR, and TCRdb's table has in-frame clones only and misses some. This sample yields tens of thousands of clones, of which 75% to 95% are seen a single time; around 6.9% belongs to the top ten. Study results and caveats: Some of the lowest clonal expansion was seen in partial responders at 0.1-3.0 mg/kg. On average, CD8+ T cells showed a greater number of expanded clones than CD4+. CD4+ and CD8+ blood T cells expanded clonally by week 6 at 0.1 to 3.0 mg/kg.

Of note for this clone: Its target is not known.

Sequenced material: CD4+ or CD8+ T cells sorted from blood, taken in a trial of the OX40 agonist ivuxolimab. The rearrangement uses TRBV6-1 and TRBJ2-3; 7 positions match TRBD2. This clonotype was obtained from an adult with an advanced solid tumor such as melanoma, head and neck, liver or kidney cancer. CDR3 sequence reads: CASSELAASTDTQYF. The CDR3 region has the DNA TGTGCCAGCAGTGAACTAGCGGCGAGCACAGATACGCAGTATTTT.